The 26 T cell receptor beta chains below come from one sample, sequenced in a study of T cells in Graves' hyperthyroidism and ophthalmopathy. Authors of the study amplified TCR beta CDR3 regions from RNA transcripts. The primer set for the first-round RT-PCR of the TCR CDR3 was HTBI. TCRdb reprocessed the multiplex PCR reads with MiXCR, giving one entry per CDR3 protein. Among 640,000 or so distinct CDR3 sequences listed, roughly 14% were seen once. Sequenced input: blood. The receptors shown here come from a woman in her thirties or forties with Graves' ophthalmopathy.

This clonotype was detected ten times or more. The rearrangement links TRBV30 to TRBJ2-7, with 16 bases aligning to TRBD2. From germline, CDR1 is GTSNPN and CDR2 SVGIG (reference sequence). V trimming: 5 bases; J trimming: 6 bases; junction bases outside the gene matches: 1. The CDR3 spans 13 residues. In nucleotides, the CDR3 is TGTGCCTGGGGGACTAGCGGGAGGGGCGAGCAGTACTTC. It yields the protein CAWGTSGRGEQYF.

This clonotype was counted a few times. The chain is built from TRBV6-1 and TRBJ1-5; perhaps TRBD1 as D (5 bases). V dropped 4 bases and J dropped 5 bases, with 12 bases sitting between them. The CDR3 has 14 amino acids. Germline CDR1 reads MNHNS; CDR2 reads SASEGT. CDR3 protein: CASSVPRVDQPQHF. In DNA, the CDR3 is TGTGCCAGCAGTGTACCCAGGGTGGATCAGCCCCAGCATTTT.

At least ten counts were recorded for this clonotype. J is TRBJ2-7 and V is TRBV19; 13 nucleotides agree with TRBD2. CDR1 LNHDA and CDR2 SQIVND come from the germline V gene (reference sequence). CDR3 length: 15 amino acids. With 5 bases clipped from V and 5 bases from J, the junction kept 6 bases outside the gene matches. CDR3: CASSPRTSGRNEQYF. CDR3 in DNA: TGTGCCAGTAGTCCCAGGACTAGCGGGAGAAACGAGCAGTACTTC. Together with reference TRBV19 and TRBJ2-7, the CDR3 gives the full variable domain: DGGITQSPKYLFRKEGQNVTLSCEQNLNHDAMYWYRQDPGQGLRLIYYSQIVNDFQKGDIAEGYSVSREKKESFPLTVTSAQKNPTAFYLCASSPRTSGRNEQYFGPGTRLTVT.

Ten or more counts support this clonotype. The chain links TRBV7-2 to TRBJ1-1, with D unresolved. The germline V and J ends were trimmed by 3 bases and 2 bases, with 13 bases remaining between them. Germline V gene sequence: CDR1 SGHTA, CDR2 FQGNSA. The CDR3 sequence is 15 residues long. The CDR3 sequence is CASSFSLLINTEAFF. CDR3 sequence (DNA): TGTGCCAGCAGCTTCTCCCTGCTCATAAACACTGAAGCTTTCTTT. Together with reference TRBV7-2 and TRBJ1-1, the CDR3 gives the full variable domain: GAGVSQSPSNKVTEKGKDVELRCDPISGHTALYWYRQSLGQGLEFLIYFQGNSAPDKSGLPSDRFSAERTGGSVSTLTIQRTQQEDSAVYLCASSFSLLINTEAFFGQGTRLTVV.

This clonotype was observed at least ten times. The gene calls are TRBV27 and TRBJ2-7; the D is unclear. The length of the CDR3 is 15 residues. Germline assignment: CDR1 MNHEY and CDR2 SMNVEV (reference sequence). The V and J ends lost 5 bases and 1 base respectively, with 15 bases between them. CDR3 amino acids: CASSPRRSPSYEQYF. CDR3 nucleotides: TGTGCCAGCAGTCCTCGCCGATCACCGTCCTACGAGCAGTACTTC.

This clonotype was seen ten or more times. This chain joins TRBV27 and TRBJ2-5; D not certain. The CDR3 covers 12 residues. Germline CDR1 MNHEY, CDR2 SMNVEV (reference sequence). Trimming left V 2 bases short and J 5 bases short, with 6 bases between. CDR3 loop: CASSLPGETQYF. In nucleotides, the CDR3 is TGTGCCAGCAGTTTACCCGGGGAGACCCAGTACTTC.

At least ten counts were recorded for this clonotype. V usage is TRBV6-5 and J usage is TRBJ2-7; unclear D gene. The CDR3 contains 14 residues. Looked up from germline, CDR1 is MNHEY and CDR2 is SVGAGI. Deletions cut 0 bases from V and 3 bases from J, with 9 bases between. The CDR3: CASSYSALSYEQYF. The CDR3 DNA is TGTGCCAGCAGTTACTCGGCCCTCAGCTACGAGCAGTACTTC.

The rearrangement uses TRBV20-1 and TRBJ1-1, with D unclear. This CDR3 has 14 amino acids. V lost 1 base to trimming and J lost 2 bases, with 11 bases between them. The V gene's germline CDR1 is DFQATT and CDR2 SNEGSKA (reference sequence). This CDR3 reads CSARGQQLNTEAFF. The CDR3 DNA sequence: TGCAGTGCTAGAGGGCAGCAGTTAAACACTGAAGCTTTCTTT.

The genes are TRBV5-1 and TRBJ2-5; 9 bases align to TRBD1. With V trimmed by 4 bases and J by 5 bases, 9 bases remained unmatched. From germline, CDR1 is SGHRS and CDR2 YFSETQ. The CDR3 has 15 residues. CDR3 coding DNA: TGCGCCAGCAGCCGGACAGGGGAATCGGGGGAGACCCAGTACTTC. This sequence encodes CASSRTGESGETQYF.

This clonotype has at least ten counts. The rearrangement uses TRBV6-5 and TRBJ2-7, with D possibly TRBD2 on 6 matching bases. Germline V lookup: CDR1 MNHEY, CDR2 SVGAGI. This CDR3 is 12 amino acids long. V lost 6 bases, J lost 7 bases, and 13 bases lay in between. The CDR3 nucleotides are TGTGCCAGCAGCGTAGGAGGGTTGGAGCAGTACTTC. It codes for CASSVGGLEQYF.

In its sample, this clonotype was seen many times. The CDR3 DNA sequence: TGTGCCAGTAGTATCTCAGGGGTCGCCTACGAGCAGTACTTC. It specifies CASSISGVAYEQYF. The rearrangement joins TRBV19 to TRBJ2-7; tentative D call: TRBD1 (6 bases). Trimming pared 3 bases from V and 2 bases from J, leaving 11 bases between. The CDR3 is 14 residues long. Per the germline V gene, CDR1 is LNHDA and CDR2 is SQIVND (reference sequence). The full variable domain, in which reference TRBV19 and TRBJ2-7 provide the parts outside the CDR3, is DGGITQSPKYLFRKEGQNVTLSCEQNLNHDAMYWYRQDPGQGLRLIYYSQIVNDFQKGDIAEGYSVSREKKESFPLTVTSAQKNPTAFYLCASSISGVAYEQYFGPGTRLTVT.

This clonotype was seen at least ten times. The chain is built from TRBV6-1 and TRBJ2-7, with D uncertain. This CDR3 has 15 residues. V lost 2 bases to trimming and J lost 2 bases, with 13 bases between them. Germline V lookup: CDR1 MNHNS, CDR2 SASEGT. The CDR3 region has the DNA TGTGCCAGCAGTGAACGGGTGCATCTAACCTACGAGCAGTACTTC. Its translation: CASSERVHLTYEQYF.

This clonotype was recorded at least ten times. This chain's CDR3 is CASSFTGGDQPQHF. The CDR3 DNA follows: TGTGCCAGCAGCTTCACAGGGGGCGATCAGCCCCAGCATTTT. The chain combines TRBV7-2 with TRBJ1-5, with 9 bases matching TRBD1. The CDR3 is 14 residues long. Germline lookup yields CDR1 SGHTA and CDR2 FQGNSA. The V and J ends lost 3 bases and 5 bases, in that order; junction bases with no gene match: 2.

This clonotype was recorded only once. The CDR3 nucleotides read TGTGCCAGCACCAAGGGACTAGCGGGAATCTACGAGCAGTACTTC. Amino acids: CASTKGLAGIYEQYF. V usage is TRBV2 and J usage is TRBJ2-7; 13 positions agree with TRBD2. There are 15 residues in the CDR3. Germline values: CDR1 SNHLY, CDR2 FYNNEI. V lost 7 bases, J lost 3 bases, and 6 bases stayed unmatched.

This clonotype was seen ten or more times. The J gene is TRBJ2-2, the V gene TRBV5-1; TRBD2 agrees at 7 bases. The CDR3 is 14 residues long. Germline V gene sequence: CDR1 SGHRS, CDR2 YFSETQ. The V segment lost 2 bases and the J segment 7 bases; nucleotides outside the gene matches: 5. The CDR3 protein is CASSLAGRLGELFF. Here the CDR3 DNA reads TGCGCCAGCAGCTTAGCGGGGAGACTCGGGGAGCTGTTTTTT.

In this sample, this clonotype turned up many times. The rearrangement links TRBV5-6 to TRBJ2-7; TRBD1 might be the D (6 bases). CDR1 and CDR2 (germline): SGHDT, YYEEEE. V lost 3 bases and J 1 base, leaving 11 bases between the germline ends. This CDR3 is built from 14 residues. This CDR3 reads CASSSWTVSYEQYF. The DNA for the CDR3 is TGTGCCAGCAGCTCCTGGACAGTTTCCTACGAGCAGTACTTC.

This clonotype came up many times. The V call is TRBV7-2, the J call TRBJ2-2, with TRBD2 as a possible D gene (5 bases). Germline-derived CDR1 and CDR2 are SGHTA and FQGNSA. CDR3 length: 15 residues. Trimming pared 5 bases from V and 3 bases from J, leaving 13 bases between. The CDR3 here is CASSDQRRYTGELFF. For the CDR3, the DNA is TGTGCCAGCAGCGACCAGCGGAGGTACACCGGGGAGCTGTTTTTT.

The table lists this clonotype with many counts. The chain carries TRBV6-5 and TRBJ1-5, with D possibly TRBD1 on 5 matching bases. The ends were cut back, 8 bases at V and 7 bases at J, with 15 bases in the middle. The CDR3 spans 13 residues. Germline CDR1 MNHEY, CDR2 SVGAGI. The chain's CDR3 is CASRRGETQPQHF. The CDR3 DNA follows: TGTGCCAGCCGGAGAGGGGAAACCCAGCCCCAGCATTTT.

This clonotype has a count of ten or more. This sequence joins TRBV2 and TRBJ2-7; weak D call: TRBD1 (6 bases). Germline loops: CDR1 SNHLY, CDR2 FYNNEI. The CDR3 is made up of 16 amino acids. The germline V and J ends were trimmed by 4 bases and 1 base, with 17 bases remaining between them. The DNA for the CDR3 is TGTGCCAGCAGTGTTCTTCCGCAGGGGTTGTCCTACGAGCAGTACTTC. Translation: CASSVLPQGLSYEQYF.

The CDR3 protein is CASRLGKRAGQETQYF. CDR3 DNA sequence: TGTGCCAGCAGATTAGGAAAAAGGGCCGGTCAAGAGACCCAGTACTTC. V is TRBV6-2 or TRBV6-3 and J is TRBJ2-5; D not resolved. The CDR3 loop spans 16 amino acids. Germline CDR1 MNHEY, CDR2 SVGEGT. The germline V and J ends were trimmed by 6 bases and 2 bases, with 19 bases remaining between them.

This clonotype was recorded a few times. The rearrangement joins TRBV3-1 to TRBJ1-2, with TRBD1 as a possible D gene (6 bases). CDR1 LGHDT and CDR2 YNNKEL come from the germline V gene (reference sequence). The CDR3 length is 15 residues. Trimming took off 3 bases at V and 7 bases at J, with 18 bases between the two ends. DNA of the CDR3: TGTGCCAGCAGCCACAGTATCAACAGGGATGGTGGCTACACCTTC. Residues: CASSHSINRDGGYTF. The variable domain in full, with the rest retrieved from reference TRBV3-1 and TRBJ1-2, is DTAVSQTPKYLVTQMGNDKSIKCEQNLGHDTMYWYKQDSKKFLKIMFSYNNKELIINETVPNRFSPKSPDKAHLNLHINSLELGDSAVYFCASSHSINRDGGYTFGSGTRLTVV.

Many counts were recorded for this clonotype. The DNA of the CDR3 is TGTGCCACCAGCAGAGGTTTGGTGACTAGCGGGACGACCGGGGAGCTGTTTTTT. Protein product: CATSRGLVTSGTTGELFF. The V and J genes are TRBV15 and TRBJ2-2, with TRBD2 matching over 11 bases. The ends lost 1 base at V and 5 bases at J; junction bases unmatched: 9. Germline loops: CDR1 LNHNV, CDR2 YYDKDF (reference sequence). The CDR3 contains 18 residues.

Ten or more counts support this clonotype. The chain is built from TRBV5-5 and TRBJ2-7; 7 nucleotides align to TRBD2. Per germline, CDR1 SGHKS and CDR2 YYEKEE (reference sequence). The CDR3 covers 14 residues. Trimming cost V 4 bases and J 6 bases; bases outside gene matches: 10. CDR3 loop: CASSPLGTMGEQYF. Here the CDR3 DNA reads TGTGCCAGCAGCCCATTAGGGACTATGGGCGAGCAGTACTTC.

This clonotype has just a few counts. The rearrangement uses TRBV13 and TRBJ2-7; tentative D call: TRBD2 (6 bases). The germline gives CDR1 PRHDT, CDR2 FYEKMQ (reference sequence). This CDR3 spans 17 amino acids. The V end was cut by 0 bases, the J end by 3 bases, with 18 bases between. DNA of the CDR3: TGTGCCAGCAGCTTAGGCGGGGAGGAGTGGCGCGACTACGAGCAGTACTTC. It encodes CASSLGGEEWRDYEQYF.

In its sample, this clonotype was seen many times. The J gene is TRBJ2-7, the V gene TRBV30, with D perhaps matching TRBD2 (5 bases). The CDR3 is 14 residues long. CDR1 and CDR2 (germline): GTSNPN, SVGIG (reference sequence). V gave up 0 bases and J gave up 6 bases, with 15 bases separating them. The CDR3 DNA reads as TGTGCCTGGAGTGTACCGGGAAGATCAGGCGAGCAGTACTTC. This codes for CAWSVPGRSGEQYF.

Ten or more counts support this clonotype. The chain employs TRBV18 and TRBJ1-1; D remains unclear. Germline V gives CDR1 KGHSH, CDR2 LQKENI. The V end lost 1 base, the J end lost 0 bases, and 6 bases lay between the germline ends. The CDR3 covers 14 residues. CDR3 sequence (DNA): TGTGCCAGCTCACCACTAGGGATGAACACTGAAGCTTTCTTT. Its protein is CASSPLGMNTEAFF. Together with reference TRBV18 and TRBJ1-1, the CDR3 gives the full variable domain: NAGVMQNPRHLVRRRGQEARLRCSPMKGHSHVYWYRQLPEEGLKFMVYLQKENIIDESGMPKERFSAEFPKEGPSILRIQQVVRGDSAAYFCASSPLGMNTEAFFGQGTRLTVV.